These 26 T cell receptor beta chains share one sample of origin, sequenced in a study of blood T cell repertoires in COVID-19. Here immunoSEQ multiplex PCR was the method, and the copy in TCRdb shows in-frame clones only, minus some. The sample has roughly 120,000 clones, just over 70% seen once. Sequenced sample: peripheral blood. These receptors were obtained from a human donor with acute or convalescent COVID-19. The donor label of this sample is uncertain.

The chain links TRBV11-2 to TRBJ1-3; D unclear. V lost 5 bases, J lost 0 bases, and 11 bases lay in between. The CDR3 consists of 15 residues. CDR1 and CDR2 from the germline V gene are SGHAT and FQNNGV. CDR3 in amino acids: CASSPRPRSGNTIYF. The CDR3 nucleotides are TGTGCCAGCAGCCCGAGGCCCCGCTCTGGAAACACCATATATTTT.

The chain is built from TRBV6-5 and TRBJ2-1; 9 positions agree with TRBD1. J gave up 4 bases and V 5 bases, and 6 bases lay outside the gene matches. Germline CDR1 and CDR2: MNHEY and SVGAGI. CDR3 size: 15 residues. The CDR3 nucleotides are TGTGCCAGCAGTCTCCGGGACAGGGTATACAATGAGCAGTTCTTC. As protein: CASSLRDRVYNEQFF.

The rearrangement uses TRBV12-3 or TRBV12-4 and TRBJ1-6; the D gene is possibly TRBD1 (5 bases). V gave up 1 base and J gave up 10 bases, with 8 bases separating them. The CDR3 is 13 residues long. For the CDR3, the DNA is TGTGCCAGCAGTTTAGGTCGGGGGTCACCCCTCCACTTT. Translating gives CASSLGRGSPLHF.

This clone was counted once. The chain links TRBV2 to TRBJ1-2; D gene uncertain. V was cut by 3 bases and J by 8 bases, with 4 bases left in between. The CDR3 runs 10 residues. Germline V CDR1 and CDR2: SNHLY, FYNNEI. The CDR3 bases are TGTGCCAGCAGTGAGAGCGGCTACACCTTC. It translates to CASSESGYTF.

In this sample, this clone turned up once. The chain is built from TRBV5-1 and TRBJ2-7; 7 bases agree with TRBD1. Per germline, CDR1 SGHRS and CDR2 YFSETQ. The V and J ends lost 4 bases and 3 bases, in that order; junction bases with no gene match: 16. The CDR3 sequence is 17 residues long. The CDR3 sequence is CASSPFRDRKFGYEQYV. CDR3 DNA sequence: TGCGCCAGCAGCCCCTTCCGGGACAGAAAATTCGGCTACGAGCAGTACGTC.

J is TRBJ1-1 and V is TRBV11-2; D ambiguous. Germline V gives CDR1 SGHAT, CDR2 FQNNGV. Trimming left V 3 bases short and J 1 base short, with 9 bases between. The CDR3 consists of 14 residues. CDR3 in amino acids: CASSLRDGNTEAFF. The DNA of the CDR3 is TGTGCCAGCAGCTTGAGGGATGGGAACACTGAAGCTTTCTTT.

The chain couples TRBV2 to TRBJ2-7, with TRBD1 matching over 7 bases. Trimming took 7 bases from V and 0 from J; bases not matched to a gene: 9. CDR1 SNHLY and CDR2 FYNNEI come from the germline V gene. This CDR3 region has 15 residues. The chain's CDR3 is CASIPDRFSSYEQYF. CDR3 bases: TGTGCCAGCATTCCGGACAGGTTTAGCTCCTACGAGCAGTACTTC.

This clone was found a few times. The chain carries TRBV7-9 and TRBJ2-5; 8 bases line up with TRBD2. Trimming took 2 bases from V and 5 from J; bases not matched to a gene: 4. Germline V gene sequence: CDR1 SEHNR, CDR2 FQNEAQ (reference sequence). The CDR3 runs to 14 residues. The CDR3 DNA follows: TGTGCCAGCAGCTTATCGGCTAGCGGGGAGACCCAGTACTTC. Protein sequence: CASSLSASGETQYF.

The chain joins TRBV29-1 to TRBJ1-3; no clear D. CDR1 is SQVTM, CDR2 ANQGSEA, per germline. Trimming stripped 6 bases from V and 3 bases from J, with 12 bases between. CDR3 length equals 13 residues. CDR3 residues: CSVGRGSGNTIYF. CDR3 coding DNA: TGCAGCGTCGGAAGAGGGAGTGGAAACACCATATATTTT.

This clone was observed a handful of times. CDR3 DNA: TGTGCCAGCAGACAAACTTGGCAGGGGAACACTGAAGCTTTCTTT. Protein: CASRQTWQGNTEAFF. The chain employs TRBV6-5 and TRBJ1-1; D perhaps matches TRBD1 (5 bases). The CDR3 has 15 residues. V lost 6 bases and J lost 1, with 15 bases in between. CDR1 and CDR2 (germline): MNHEY, SVGAGI.

CDR3 DNA sequence: TGTGCCAGCAAGGGGTCCAGGGGGGCGCTTTACGAGCAGTACTTC. It translates to CASKGSRGALYEQYF. The chain is built from TRBV27 and TRBJ2-7; D might be TRBD1 (7 bases). The CDR3 consists of 15 residues. The V end was cut by 7 bases, the J end by 4 bases, with 20 bases between. From germline, CDR1 is MNHEY and CDR2 SMNVEV (reference sequence).

The DNA for the CDR3 is TGTGCCAGCAGTTTAGAGACAGGGGAAAAACTGTTTTTT. Its protein product is CASSLETGEKLFF. The chain links TRBV27 to TRBJ1-4; TRBD1 aligns across 7 bases. CDR3 length: 13 amino acids. Germline assignment: CDR1 MNHEY and CDR2 SMNVEV (reference sequence). The V gene end was trimmed by 2 bases and the J gene end by 8 bases; junction bases not matched to a gene: 2.

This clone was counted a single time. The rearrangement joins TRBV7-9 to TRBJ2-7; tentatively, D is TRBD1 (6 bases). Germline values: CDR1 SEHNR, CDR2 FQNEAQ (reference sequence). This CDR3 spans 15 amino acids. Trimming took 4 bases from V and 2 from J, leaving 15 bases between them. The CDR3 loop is CASSSTDSDPYEQYF. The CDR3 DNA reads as TGTGCCAGCAGCTCAACGGACAGCGATCCCTACGAGCAGTACTTC.

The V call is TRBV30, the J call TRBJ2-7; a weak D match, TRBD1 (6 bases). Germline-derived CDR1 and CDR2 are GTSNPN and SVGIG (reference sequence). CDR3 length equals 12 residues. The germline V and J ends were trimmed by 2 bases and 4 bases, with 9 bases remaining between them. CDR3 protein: CAWSLDRYEQYF. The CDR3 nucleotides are TGTGCCTGGAGTCTCGACAGGTACGAGCAGTACTTC.

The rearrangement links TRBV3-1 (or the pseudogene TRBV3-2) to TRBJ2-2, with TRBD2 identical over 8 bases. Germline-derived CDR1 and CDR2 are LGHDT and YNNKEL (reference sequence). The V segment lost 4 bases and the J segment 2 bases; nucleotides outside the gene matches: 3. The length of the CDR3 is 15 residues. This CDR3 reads CASSRRGANTGELFF. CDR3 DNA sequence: TGTGCCAGCAGCCGGCGGGGGGCAAACACCGGGGAGCTGTTTTTT.

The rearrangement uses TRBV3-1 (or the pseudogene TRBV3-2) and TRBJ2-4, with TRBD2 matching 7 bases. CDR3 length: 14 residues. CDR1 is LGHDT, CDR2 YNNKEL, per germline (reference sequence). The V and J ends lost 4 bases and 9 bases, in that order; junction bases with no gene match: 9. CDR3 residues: CASSPGLERGIQYF. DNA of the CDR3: TGTGCCAGCAGCCCAGGACTAGAGCGGGGCATTCAGTACTTC.

The CDR3 DNA reads as TGTGCCAGCAGCGCAGGGCTAGCGGGGGCCACGAACACCGGGGAGCTGTTTTTT. Its protein is CASSAGLAGATNTGELFF. The V call is TRBV11-2, the J call TRBJ2-2; 10 bases are a match to TRBD2. The CDR3 covers 18 residues. Unmatched junction bases numbered 9, after V lost 5 bases and J lost 0 bases. Germline V lookup: CDR1 SGHAT, CDR2 FQNNGV.

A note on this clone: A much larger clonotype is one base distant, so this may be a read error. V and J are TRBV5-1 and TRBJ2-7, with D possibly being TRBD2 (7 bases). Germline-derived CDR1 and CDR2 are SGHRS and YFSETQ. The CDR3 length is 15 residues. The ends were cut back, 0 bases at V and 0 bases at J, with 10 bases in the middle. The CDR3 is CASSLGGGLSYEQYF. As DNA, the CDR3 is TGCGCCAGCAGCTTGGGGGGGGGCCTCTCCTACGAGCAGTACTTC. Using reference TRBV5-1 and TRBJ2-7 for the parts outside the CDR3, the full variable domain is KAGVTQTPRYLIKTRGQQVTLSCSPISGHRSVSWYQQTPGQGLQFLFEYFSETQRNKGNFPGRFSGRQFSNSRSEMNVSTLELGDSALYLCASSLGGGLSYEQYFGPGTRLTVT.

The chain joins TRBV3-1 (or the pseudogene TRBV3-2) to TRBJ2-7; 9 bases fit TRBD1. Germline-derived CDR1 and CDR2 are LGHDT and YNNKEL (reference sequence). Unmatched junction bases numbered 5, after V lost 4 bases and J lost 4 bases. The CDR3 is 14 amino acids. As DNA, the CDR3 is TGTGCCAGCAGCCCGACAGGGGGGTTGTACGAGCAGTACTTC. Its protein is CASSPTGGLYEQYF.

For the CDR3, the DNA is TGTGCCAGCAGCTTGACAGGGCATCCCTACGAGCAGTACTTC. Translated: CASSLTGHPYEQYF. The chain has TRBV13 and TRBJ2-7, with 7 bases fitting TRBD1. The V segment lost 3 bases and the J segment 2 bases; nucleotides outside the gene matches: 4. From germline, CDR1 is PRHDT and CDR2 FYEKMQ (reference sequence). The CDR3 is 14 amino acids.

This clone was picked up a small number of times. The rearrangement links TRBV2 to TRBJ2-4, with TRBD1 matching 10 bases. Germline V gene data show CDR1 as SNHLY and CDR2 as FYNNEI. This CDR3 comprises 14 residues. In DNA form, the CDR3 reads TGTGCATTTGGGACAGGGGTAGCCAAAAACATTCAGTACTTC. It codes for CAFGTGVAKNIQYF.

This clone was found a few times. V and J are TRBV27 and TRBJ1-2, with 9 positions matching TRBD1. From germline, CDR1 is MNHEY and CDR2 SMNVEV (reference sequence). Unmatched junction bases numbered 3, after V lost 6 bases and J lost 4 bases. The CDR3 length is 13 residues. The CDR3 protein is CASRRTGAYGYTF. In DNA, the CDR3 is TGTGCCAGCAGAAGGACAGGGGCCTATGGCTACACCTTC.

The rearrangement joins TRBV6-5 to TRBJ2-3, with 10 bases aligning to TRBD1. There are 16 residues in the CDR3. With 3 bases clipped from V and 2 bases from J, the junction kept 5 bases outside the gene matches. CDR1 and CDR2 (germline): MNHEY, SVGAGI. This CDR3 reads CASSYYGQGVTDTQYF. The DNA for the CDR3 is TGTGCCAGCAGTTATTACGGACAGGGGGTCACAGATACGCAGTATTTT.

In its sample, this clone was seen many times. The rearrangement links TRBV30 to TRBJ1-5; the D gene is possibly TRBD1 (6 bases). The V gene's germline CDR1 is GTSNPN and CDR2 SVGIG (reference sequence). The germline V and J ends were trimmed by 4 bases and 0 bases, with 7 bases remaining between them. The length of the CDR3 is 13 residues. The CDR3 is CAWTGDSNQPQHF. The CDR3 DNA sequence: TGTGCCTGGACAGGGGATAGCAATCAGCCCCAGCATTTT.

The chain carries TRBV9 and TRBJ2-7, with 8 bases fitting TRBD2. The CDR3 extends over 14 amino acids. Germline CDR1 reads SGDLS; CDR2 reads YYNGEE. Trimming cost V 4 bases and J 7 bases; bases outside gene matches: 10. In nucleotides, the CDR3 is TGTGCCAGCAGCCCTGGAAGCGGGGGCTGGGAGCAGTACGTC. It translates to CASSPGSGGWEQYV.

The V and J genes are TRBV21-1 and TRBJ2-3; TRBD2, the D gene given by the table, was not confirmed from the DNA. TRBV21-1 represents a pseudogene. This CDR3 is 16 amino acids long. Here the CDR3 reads CASSKATGLGGYTQYF. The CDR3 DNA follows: TGTGCCAGCAGCAAAGCGACAGGACTCGGGGGGTATACGCAGTATTTT.